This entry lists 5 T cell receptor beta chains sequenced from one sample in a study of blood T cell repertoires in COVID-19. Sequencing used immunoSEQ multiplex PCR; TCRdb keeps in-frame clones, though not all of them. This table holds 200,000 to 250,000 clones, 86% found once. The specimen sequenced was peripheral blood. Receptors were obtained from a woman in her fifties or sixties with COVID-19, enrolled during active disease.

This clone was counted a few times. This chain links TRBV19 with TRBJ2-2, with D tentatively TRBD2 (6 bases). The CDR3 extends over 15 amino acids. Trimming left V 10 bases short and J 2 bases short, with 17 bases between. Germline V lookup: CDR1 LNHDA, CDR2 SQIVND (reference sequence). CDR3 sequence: CATNWGDGNTGELFF. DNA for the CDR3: TGTGCCACCAATTGGGGGGACGGAAACACCGGGGAGCTGTTTTTT.

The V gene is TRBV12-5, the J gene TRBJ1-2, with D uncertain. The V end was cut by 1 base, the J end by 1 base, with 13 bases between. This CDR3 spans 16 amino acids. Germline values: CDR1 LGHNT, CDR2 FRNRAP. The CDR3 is CASGLAPGESNYGYTF. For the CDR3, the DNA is TGTGCTAGTGGTTTGGCCCCCGGGGAGAGTAACTATGGCTACACCTTC.

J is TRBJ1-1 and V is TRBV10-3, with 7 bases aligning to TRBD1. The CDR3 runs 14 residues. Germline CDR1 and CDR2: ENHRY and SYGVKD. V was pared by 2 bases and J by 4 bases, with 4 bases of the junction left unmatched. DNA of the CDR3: TGTGCCATCAGTGAGACAACAGGGGTCACTGAAGCTTTCTTT. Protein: CAISETTGVTEAFF.

For the CDR3, the DNA is TGTGCCAGCAGCCCCGCCCGGGACTTCTACGAGCAGTACTTC. Translation gives CASSPARDFYEQYF. This chain joins TRBV5-6 and TRBJ2-7; possible D gene TRBD2, 6 bases. This CDR3 region has 14 residues. V was clipped by 4 bases and J by 3 bases, with 14 bases between them. The germline gives CDR1 SGHDT, CDR2 YYEEEE.

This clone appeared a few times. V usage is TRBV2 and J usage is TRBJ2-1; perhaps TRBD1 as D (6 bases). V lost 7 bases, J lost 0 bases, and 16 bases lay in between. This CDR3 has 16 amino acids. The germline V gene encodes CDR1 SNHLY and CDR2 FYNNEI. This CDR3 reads CASNPTGPSSYNEQFF. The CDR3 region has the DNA TGTGCCAGCAACCCGACAGGTCCGAGCTCCTACAATGAGCAGTTCTTC.